This passage covers 28 T cell receptor beta chains from one sample sequenced in a study of identical twins' blood T cells (dated by TCRdb to between 2011 and 2013). Library preparation was by 5' RACE. The run used an Illumina Genome Analyzer IIx. Using fastp trimming at Q25 and MiXCR clonotype assembly, TCRdb reanalyzed the public sequencing data and kept in-frame beta chains. Rows matching on CDR3 protein sequence are summarized as one entry with the most common DNA and genes. Across this sample there are 400,000 or so distinct CDR3 sequences, with about 28% seen only once. The ten largest clones capture 6.1% of the sample. The sequencing input was PBMCs. Every receptor here comes from a woman between 18 and 50 years old in good health.

A few counts support this clonotype. This chain links TRBV27 with TRBJ2-1; 11 positions match TRBD2. The germline V gene has CDR1 MNHEY and CDR2 SMNVEV (reference sequence). This CDR3 spans 18 amino acids. Losses at the gene ends were 2 bases for V and 5 bases for J; bases not matched to a gene: 11. CDR3 nucleotides: TGTGCCAGCAGTTTAGTTTGGGCTAGCGGGGGGCTGGACAATGAGCAGTTCTTC. This translates into CASSLVWASGGLDNEQFF.

The chain uses TRBV29-1 and TRBJ1-2; D is uncertain. V lost 5 bases and J 8 bases, leaving 12 bases between the germline ends. Germline assignment: CDR1 SQVTM and CDR2 ANQGSEA. The CDR3 is 11 residues long. The DNA for the CDR3 is TGCAGCGTTAAAAAACCCCTAGGCTACACCTTC. It translates to CSVKKPLGYTF.

This clonotype turned up a few times. The chain employs TRBV29-1 and TRBJ1-3, with D maybe TRBD1 (6 bases). Germline CDR1 SQVTM, CDR2 ANQGSEA. The V and J ends lost 4 bases and 2 bases respectively, with 12 bases between them. The CDR3 extends over 14 amino acids. The CDR3 DNA sequence: TGCAGCGTTGTCCTGCGGGGGCCTGGAAACACCATATATTTT. Translating it yields CSVVLRGPGNTIYF.

The gene calls are TRBV6-5 and TRBJ2-1; the D gene is possibly TRBD1 (5 bases). The length of the CDR3 is 13 residues. Germline V gene sequence: CDR1 MNHEY, CDR2 SVGAGI. V dropped 8 bases and J dropped 7 bases, with 15 bases sitting between them. The CDR3 DNA follows: TGTGCCAGCGGGGCCTCGCTTTCTAATGAGCAGTTCTTC. Its translation: CASGASLSNEQFF.

The chain uses TRBV7-9 and TRBJ1-1, with D hard to call. CDR1 and CDR2 from the germline V gene are SEHNR and FQNEAQ (reference sequence). Trimming shortened V by 5 bases and J by 2 bases, and 18 bases separated the two germline ends. The CDR3 has 16 residues. The CDR3 spells CASSPPQSSTNTEAFF. CDR3 DNA sequence: TGTGCCAGCAGCCCCCCACAGTCCAGTACCAACACTGAAGCTTTCTTT. Full variable domain (remainder filled in from reference TRBV7-9 and TRBJ1-1): DTGVSQNPRHKITKRGQNVTFRCDPISEHNRLYWYRQTLGQGPEFLTYFQNEAQLEKSRLLSDRFSAERPKGSFSTLEIQRTEQGDSAMYLCASSPPQSSTNTEAFFGQGTRLTVV.

This clonotype was counted between two and nine times. V and J are TRBV6-2 or TRBV6-3 and TRBJ1-5, with no clear D. V was cut by 3 bases and J by 0 bases, with 6 bases left in between. The CDR3 totals 14 residues. Germline V gives CDR1 MNHEY, CDR2 SVGEGT. CDR3 bases: TGTGCCAGCAGTTATTATCTTAGCAATCAGCCCCAGCATTTT. This encodes CASSYYLSNQPQHF.

This clonotype has just a few counts. The V and J genes are TRBV5-1 and TRBJ2-3; tentatively, D is TRBD2 (6 bases). Germline CDR1 is SGHRS and CDR2 is YFSETQ. The CDR3 totals 14 residues. Between the trimmed V and J ends, which lost 5 bases and 6 bases, there was a span of 16 bases. The CDR3 sequence is CASSSGTPYDTQYF. CDR3 nucleotides: TGCGCCAGCAGTTCCGGGACTCCATATGATACGCAGTATTTT.

In its sample, this clonotype was seen a few times. This sequence joins TRBV28 and TRBJ1-2; a possible D gene is TRBD1 (6 bases). V gave up 5 bases and J gave up 8 bases, with 12 bases separating them. Germline CDR1 MDHEN, CDR2 SYDVKM. The CDR3 is 12 residues long. The CDR3 DNA follows: TGTGCCAGCAGTGTCCAGGGGACAGGCTACACCTTC. Its protein product is CASSVQGTGYTF.

The chain has TRBV2 and TRBJ1-3; possible D gene TRBD1, 6 bases. Germline V gene lookup returns CDR1 SNHLY and CDR2 FYNNEI. This CDR3 comprises 15 residues. Trimming removed 5 bases at V and 2 bases at J, with 13 bases between. The CDR3 loop reads CASSLAGTTGNTIYF. CDR3 DNA sequence: TGTGCCAGCAGTTTAGCCGGGACAACTGGAAACACCATATATTTT.

This rearrangement joins TRBV7-9 to TRBJ2-5; D is unresolved. Germline CDR1 SEHNR, CDR2 FQNEAQ (reference sequence). V lost 2 bases and J 5 bases, leaving 9 bases between the germline ends. This CDR3 spans 13 amino acids. CDR3 protein: CASSLYNSETQYF. The CDR3 DNA reads TGTGCCAGCAGCTTATACAACTCCGAGACCCAGTACTTC. The full variable domain, completed using reference TRBV7-9 and TRBJ2-5, is DTGVSQNPRHKITKRGQNVTFRCDPISEHNRLYWYRQTLGQGPEFLTYFQNEAQLEKSRLLSDRFSAERPKGSFSTLEIQRTEQGDSAMYLCASSLYNSETQYFGPGTRLLVL.

This clonotype has a handful of counts. The rearrangement uses TRBV2 and TRBJ2-2; D uncertain. Germline V lookup: CDR1 SNHLY, CDR2 FYNNEI. The CDR3 is made up of 13 amino acids. Trimming removed 3 bases from V and 7 bases from J, with 9 bases in between. The CDR3 spells CASSEGNLGELFF. DNA of the CDR3: TGTGCCAGCAGTGAGGGTAATCTCGGGGAGCTGTTTTTT.

The genes are TRBV29-1 and TRBJ1-2; 9 nucleotides match TRBD1. J gave up 1 base and V 6 bases, and 6 bases lay outside the gene matches. The CDR3 is 14 residues long. CDR1 and CDR2 (germline): SQVTM, ANQGSEA. The CDR3 sequence is CSVGQGPINYGYTF. CDR3 DNA sequence: TGCAGCGTAGGACAGGGGCCGATTAACTATGGCTACACCTTC.

In this sample, this clonotype turned up a few times. V and J are TRBV6-1 and TRBJ2-5, with D perhaps matching TRBD2 (5 bases). The V end was cut by 3 bases, the J end by 4 bases, with 15 bases between. The germline V gene has CDR1 MNHNS and CDR2 SASEGT. The CDR3 extends over 15 amino acids. In DNA, the CDR3 is TGTGCCAGCAGTGAGGTTTGGGGAGAAGGAGAGACCCAGTACTTC. The encoded protein is CASSEVWGEGETQYF.

This clonotype was observed a handful of times. This rearrangement joins TRBV10-3 to TRBJ1-2; D may be TRBD1 (6 bases). CDR3 length: 15 amino acids. V lost 3 bases and J lost 2, with 13 bases in between. Germline loops: CDR1 ENHRY, CDR2 SYGVKD. The CDR3 bases are TGTGCCATCAGTGACAGACAGGAGGTAAACTATGGCTACACCTTC. It is translated as CAISDRQEVNYGYTF.

For this clonotype: A much bigger clone sits one base away, suggesting this may be a read error. The chain employs TRBV29-1 and TRBJ1-1; a possible D gene is TRBD1 (5 bases). The CDR3 is 14 amino acids. Between the trimmed V and J ends, which lost 4 bases and 6 bases, there was a span of 18 bases. Per the germline V gene, CDR1 is SQVTM and CDR2 is ANQGSEA. Here the CDR3 DNA reads TGCAGCGTTGTAGGGGCCCAGGCGTCTCCTGAAGCTTTCTTT. Amino acid sequence: CSVVGAQASPEAFF.

This sequence joins TRBV9 and TRBJ2-1; 9 bases are shared with TRBD1. J was trimmed by 5 bases and V by 4 bases; bases with no gene match: 7. Germline values: CDR1 SGDLS, CDR2 YYNGEE. CDR3 size: 15 residues. The CDR3 nucleotides are TGTGCCAGCAGCCTTTCTCGGGACAGGGACAATGAGCAGTTCTTC. This gives the protein CASSLSRDRDNEQFF.

Notes on this clonotype: A read error is possible here, since a much larger clone lies one base away. V is TRBV9 and J is TRBJ2-5; D unclear. The germline gives CDR1 SGDLS, CDR2 YYNGEE. This CDR3 comprises 13 residues. In nucleotides, the CDR3 is TGTGCCAGCAGCGTAGCAGACCAAGAGACCCGGTACTTC. It translates to CASSVADQETRYF.

The chain recombines TRBV20-1 with TRBJ2-5; D gene ambiguous. Germline CDR1 reads DFQATT; CDR2 reads SNEGSKA (reference sequence). The CDR3 has 15 amino acids. Trimming pared 3 bases from V and 2 bases from J, leaving 16 bases between. DNA of the CDR3: TGCAGTGCTAGGCTAGGACCTATCATTCAAGAGACCCAGTACTTC. Protein: CSARLGPIIQETQYF.

Points on this clonotype: It is likely a read error, because the conserved phenylalanine at the end of the CDR3 is missing. The CDR3 region is CASSFNTYYGYTL. The CDR3 DNA follows: TGTGCCAGCAGCTTTAACACCTACTATGGCTACACCCTC. The chain recombines TRBV9 with TRBJ1-2, with D unresolved. Germline values: CDR1 SGDLS, CDR2 YYNGEE. Trimming shortened V by 4 bases and J by 3 bases, and 10 bases separated the two germline ends. CDR3 length: 13 amino acids.

In its sample, this clonotype was seen a few times. The chain couples TRBV20-1 to TRBJ1-2; D unresolved. The CDR3 is 11 residues long. CDR1 DFQATT and CDR2 SNEGSKA come from the germline V gene (reference sequence). The germline V and J ends were trimmed by 7 bases and 4 bases, with 10 bases remaining between them. The CDR3 loop is CSGISTYGYTF. In nucleotides, the CDR3 is TGCAGTGGGATAAGTACCTATGGCTACACCTTC.

This clonotype was recorded a few times. The chain couples TRBV9 to TRBJ2-2, with 7 positions matching TRBD1. The CDR3 consists of 13 residues. Germline CDR1 is SGDLS and CDR2 is YYNGEE. V trimming: 6 bases; J trimming: 8 bases; junction bases outside the gene matches: 7. CDR3 in amino acids: CASKGQSAGELFF. CDR3 nucleotide sequence: TGTGCCAGCAAGGGACAGTCCGCAGGGGAGCTGTTTTTT.

J is TRBJ2-1 and V is TRBV2; D call uncertain. Trimming removed 4 bases from V and 0 bases from J, with 10 bases in between. CDR3 length: 15 amino acids. CDR1 is SNHLY and CDR2 is FYNNEI in the germline V gene. This chain's CDR3 is CASSGFRSSYNEQFF. CDR3 sequence (DNA): TGTGCCAGCAGTGGTTTTCGGAGCTCCTACAATGAGCAGTTCTTC.

This clonotype has at least ten counts. The chain combines TRBV6-4 with TRBJ1-2; TRBD1 is a possible D gene (6 bases). The germline V gene encodes CDR1 MRHNA and CDR2 SNTAGT. The CDR3 totals 15 residues. V was pared by 5 bases and J by 2 bases, with 15 bases between. Written as DNA, the CDR3 is TGTGCCAGCAGTAGTGGGGGCGCAGGAAACTATGGCTACACCTTC. Protein: CASSSGGAGNYGYTF.

Regarding this clonotype: The junction departs from the called germline gene at one end, perhaps through a read error. The chain has TRBV15 and TRBJ2-1; D unresolved. Germline-derived CDR1 and CDR2 are LNHNV and YYDKDF (reference sequence). The CDR3 consists of 15 residues. This CDR3 reads CVTSRDKSSYNEQFF. The CDR3 nucleotides are TGTGTCACCAGCAGAGATAAGAGCTCCTACAATGAGCAGTTCTTC. The full variable domain, with the rest looked up from reference TRBV15 and TRBJ2-1, is DAMVIQNPRYQVTQFGKPVTLSCSQTLNHNVMYWYQQKSSQAPKLLFHYYDKDFNNEADTPDNFQSRRPNTSFCFLDIRSPGLGDTAMYLCVTSRDKSSYNEQFFGPGTRLTVL.

This sequence joins TRBV29-1 and TRBJ1-2, with D unclear. CDR3 length equals 12 residues. Trimming cost V 4 bases and J 6 bases, with 12 bases left between them. Germline V CDR1 and CDR2: SQVTM, ANQGSEA. The CDR3 loop is CSVAGVGHGYTF. The DNA for the CDR3 is TGCAGCGTTGCTGGGGTGGGCCATGGCTACACCTTC.

This clonotype was counted at least ten times. This chain links TRBV2 with TRBJ2-3; D is uncertain. Trimming pared 10 bases from V and 1 base from J, leaving 21 bases between. The germline V gene encodes CDR1 SNHLY and CDR2 FYNNEI. The CDR3 totals 16 residues. The DNA for the CDR3 is TGTGCCAACCACGACGGAGCCCAGTTCGGCACAGATACGCAGTATTTT. This codes for CANHDGAQFGTDTQYF. Variable domain in full (rest from reference TRBV2 and TRBJ2-3): EPEVTQTPSHQVTQMGQEVILRCVPISNHLYFYWYRQILGQKVEFLVSFYNNEISEKSEIFDDQFSVERPDGSNFTLKIRSTKLEDSAMYFCANHDGAQFGTDTQYFGPGTRLTVL.

This clonotype was seen at least ten times. The chain uses TRBV11-2 and TRBJ2-7; 7 positions match TRBD1. Trimming at V came to 5 bases and at J to 3 bases, leaving 4 bases not matched to a gene. In germline, CDR1 is SGHAT, CDR2 FQNNGV. This CDR3 has 13 residues. The CDR3 nucleotides are TGTGCCAGCAGCCGGGACAGCTTCTACGAGCAGTACTTC. It codes for CASSRDSFYEQYF.

The chain couples TRBV5-1 to TRBJ1-4; D unclear. The germline V gene has CDR1 SGHRS and CDR2 YFSETQ. The CDR3 consists of 14 residues. With 0 bases removed from V and 0 bases from J, the gap between germline ends came to 3 bases. This CDR3 is CASSLDSTNEKLFF. The CDR3 DNA reads TGCGCCAGCAGCTTGGATTCAACTAATGAAAAACTGTTTTTT.